This record looks at one T cell receptor (beta chain) sequence and its context. Its antigen is not identified. This entry belongs to a study of early T cells in non-severe SARS-CoV-2 infection. Study context: Unsorted whole-blood RNA was sequenced in bulk, leaving chains unpaired.

General study results and limits: Private and CD4 specificities were missed by VDJdb matching, skewed to anti-spike CD8.

Molecules of cDNA were individually given unique molecular identifiers that were attached to them. One entry per CDR3 protein results from TCRdb running MiXCR on the 5' RACE reads. The table has about 64,000 distinct CDR3 sequences, about 10% seen once. The CDR3 spans 18 residues. Trimming stripped 5 bases from V and 0 bases from J, with 17 bases between. This TCR was recovered from an adult who was a healthcare worker with PCR-confirmed SARS-CoV-2 infection or an uninfected control (not recorded which). The material was whole blood, obtained at baseline. V and J are TRBV12-3 or TRBV12-4 and TRBJ2-6; D not certain. The CDR3, as DNA: TGTGCCAGCAGTCCCCCGTGGCGCCAATACTCTGGGGCCAACGTCCTGACTTTC. Protein product: CASSPPWRQYSGANVLTF.